This TCR beta chain stems from a study of T cells in localized non-small cell lung cancer. CDR1 is SEHNR and CDR2 is FQNEAQ in the germline V gene (reference sequence). Trimming removed 2 bases at V and 4 bases at J, with 15 bases between. The CDR3 consists of 15 residues. Only in-frame clones appear in the TCRdb table, and some are missing; sequencing was by immunoSEQ multiplex PCR. Among more than 30,000 clones listed, approximately 88% were seen once. The sample was peripheral blood mononuclear cells, taken before any cancer treatment. The rearrangement uses TRBV7-9 and TRBJ2-7; D may correspond to TRBD1 or TRBD2 (6 bases each). This TCR was sampled from a woman aged 40-69 years with stage III lung adenocarcinoma. For the CDR3, the DNA is TGTGCCAGCAGCTTATTCAGGGGCGCGGGGTACGAGCAGTACTTC. This codes for CASSLFRGAGYEQYF.